This record covers a single TCR beta chain. The antigen it binds to is not known. No much larger clone is present one base from it, and per-base qualities are unavailable. TCRbeta CDR3 regions were amplified from genomic DNA by means of the immunoSEQ Assay, a bias-controlled multiplex PCR. The source study handled its data this way. The number of nucleated cells in each sample was estimated from the amplification of reference gene primers within the assay. To quantify the absolute abundance of each unique TCRbeta CDR3 rearrangement, sequence reads were collapsed and filtered. For each sample, productive Simpson clonality was calculated as the square root of Simpson's diversity index over productive rearrangements. As stored in TCRdb, this immuneACCESS dataset retains in-frame rearrangements with V and J assigned. A fraction of the clones does not appear; measured against another copy, unresolved V genes explain less than half of the discrepancy, and the remainder lacks a known reason. V, J and clone size reflect that table, while D and trimming were determined from the DNA. The sample has 250,000 or so clones on record, 80% to 90% of them singletons. The ten largest clones represent about 2.1% of the sample.

Samples from volunteer blood donors who had recovered from COVID-19 were contributed by a second Seattle source. Each collaborating institution followed its own protocols to collect whole blood in K2EDTA tubes. Collaborator samples were shipped for TCRbeta analysis as frozen whole blood, isolated PBMCs, or DNA extracted from either sample type. This sample stems from a study of blood T cell repertoires in COVID-19 (TCRdb year 2020). General notes on the study: Samples covering the acute and convalescent phases of COVID-19 were provided by collaborators in the United States, Italy and Spain. HLA class I and class II types, where available, came from metadata supplied by the sample provider rather than from assay-based typing. The material from the prospective study consisted of cDNA or gDNA derived from T cells, B-cell-depleted T cells, or PBMCs. The dataset comprised deeply sampled blood TCRbeta repertoires from subjects exposed to, actively infected with, or recovered from COVID-19. Nearly every sample came with metadata listing a de-identified subject ID, COVID-19 status, age in years and sex. The samples were drawn from the first 160 participants of the ongoing ImmuneRACE study and from 1,254 subjects provided by 6 global collaborators. A freely available public database, intended as a resource for researchers studying the immune response to SARS-CoV-2, is where the repertoires were released. The full study reports these points: How much clinical and demographic metadata was included differed by source and by participant, and the metadata was provided uncurated.

V is shortened by 0 bases, J by 1 base, and the region joining them spans 13 bases. The CDR3 sequence holds 15 residues, the cysteine and phenylalanine included. The retained sequence is limited to the CDR3, 45 bases, with the frame set at the first base. The germline V gene gives CDR1 as SQVTM and CDR2 as ANQGSEA. The specimen sequenced was peripheral blood. This TCR derives from a man aged 40-55 years who had recovered from COVID-19. The rearrangement combines TRBV29-1 with TRBJ2-7; a weak D assignment points to TRBD2 (5 bases agree). Here is the DNA: TGCAGCGTTGAAGATAAAGGACGGGGATCCTACGAGCAGTACTTC. The translation is CSVEDKGRGSYEQYF.